The clone carrying this T cell receptor beta chain was seen once. The antigen remains undetermined. One junction end disagrees with the germline gene, perhaps due to a read error. The data belong to a study of cytomegalovirus exposure and HLA in healthy donors. The CDR3 consists of 14 residues. In germline, CDR1 is ENHRY, CDR2 SYGVKD. A multiplex PCR was run with 60 Vbeta primers and 13 Jbeta primers. Clones were sequenced by immunoSEQ multiplex PCR, and TCRdb holds only the in-frame ones, with some missing. The sample carries fewer than 100,000 clones, 78% recorded once. Study results and limitations: As a later analysis showed, several of the most significant clusters appeared to be linked to common viral pathogens.

V and J are TRBV10-3 and TRBJ2-7; TRBD2 matches 9 bases. Specimen: PBMCs. This clonotype was obtained from a middle-aged woman in good health and CMV-seropositive. The CDR3, as DNA: TGTGCCATCAGTGAGTATCCTAGCGGGAACGAGCAGCACTTC. Translation gives CAISEYPSGNEQHF.